The 31 T cell receptor beta chains given below trace back to one sample, sequenced in a study of shared clonotypes between healthy human individuals. TCRdb's table, derived via immunoSEQ multiplex PCR, lists solely in-frame clones and lacks some. Found here are 1,400,000 or so clones, 97% to 99% of them singletons; the top ten hold around 0.33%. The sequencing input was naive CD4+ T cells sorted from blood. Subset defined: CD45RA+ positively selected. The receptors here all came from a man in his thirties or forties in good health.

This clone was observed once. The rearrangement links TRBV5-1 to TRBJ2-5; D is ambiguous. The CDR3 loop spans 14 amino acids. Looked up from germline, CDR1 is SGHRS and CDR2 is YFSETQ. V was trimmed by 1 base and J by 2 bases, leaving 9 bases between them. CDR3 residues: CASSLFRTQETQYF. CDR3 bases: TGCGCCAGCAGCTTGTTCCGTACTCAAGAGACCCAGTACTTC.

The chain links TRBV7-2 to TRBJ2-1; D ambiguous. The CDR3 runs 11 residues. CDR1 and CDR2 from the germline V gene are SGHTA and FQGNSA. Trimming stripped 5 bases from V and 7 bases from J, with 6 bases between. For the CDR3, the DNA is TGTGCCAGCAGCCTACTAAATGAGCAGTTCTTC. It codes for CASSLLNEQFF.

This clone is a singleton in its sample. The chain links TRBV25-1 to TRBJ2-7, with 7 nucleotides matching TRBD1. Looked up from germline, CDR1 is MGHDK and CDR2 is SYGVNS. V shed 6 bases and J 6 bases; nucleotides not matched to a gene: 5. The CDR3 totals 12 residues. The CDR3 protein is CASRNHRGEQYF. The CDR3 nucleotides are TGTGCCAGCAGGAACCACAGGGGCGAGCAGTACTTC.

CDR3 in DNA: TGCGCCAGCAGCCATCGGGCAGGGCCCAATGAGCAGTTCTTC. Its protein is CASSHRAGPNEQFF. The chain is built from TRBV4-3 and TRBJ2-1; D is perhaps TRBD1 (5 bases). Trimming cost V 3 bases and J 6 bases, with 12 bases left between them. The germline V gene encodes CDR1 LGHNA and CDR2 YSLEER. CDR3 length: 14 amino acids.

This chain joins TRBV10-2 and TRBJ2-7; the D gene is possibly TRBD2 (5 bases). Germline V gives CDR1 WSHSY, CDR2 SAAADI. Trimming left V 3 bases short and J 2 bases short, with 11 bases between. The CDR3 extends over 14 amino acids. CDR3 nucleotides: TGCGCCAGCAGTGATCCAGCGGCTGCCTACGAGCAGTACTTC. Protein: CASSDPAAAYEQYF.

Concerning this clone: Other DNA sequences in the same sample also yield this CDR3. This CDR3 reads CASSDPGRGYNEQFF. DNA of the CDR3: TGTGCCAGCAGTGACCCCGGGAGGGGCTACAATGAGCAGTTCTTC. This chain joins TRBV2 and TRBJ2-1; 8 bases align to TRBD2. Germline trimming cut 3 bases from V and 3 bases from J; bases unmatched to any gene: 4. This CDR3 contains 15 residues. Germline loops: CDR1 SNHLY, CDR2 FYNNEI.

The V and J genes are TRBV5-1 and TRBJ2-3; possible D gene TRBD1, 5 bases. The V and J ends lost 4 bases and 2 bases respectively, with 20 bases between them. The CDR3 has 17 residues. Germline-derived CDR1 and CDR2 are SGHRS and YFSETQ. The CDR3 coding sequence is TGCGCCAGCAGCCCGCTGGAGTACGGCAGGGCCACAGATACGCAGTATTTT. Translation: CASSPLEYGRATDTQYF.

This clone was counted once. The chain is built from TRBV6-1 and TRBJ2-7, with TRBD2 identical over 7 bases. The CDR3 loop spans 17 amino acids. V lost 0 bases, J lost 2 bases, and 10 bases stayed unmatched. Germline CDR1 reads MNHNS; CDR2 reads SASEGT. CDR3 bases: TGTGCCAGCAGTGAAGCGCTCGGGGGGAGGTCGACCTACGAGCAGTACTTC. Translation: CASSEALGGRSTYEQYF.

This chain connects TRBV19 to TRBJ2-5; TRBD2 is a possible D gene (6 bases). V was shortened by 4 bases and J by 5 bases, with 14 bases between the two germline ends. Germline V gene lookup returns CDR1 LNHDA and CDR2 SQIVND (reference sequence). The CDR3 covers 14 residues. CDR3 in DNA: TGTGCCAGTAGTAAGAGGGACGGAGGGGAGACCCAGTACTTC. This translates into CASSKRDGGETQYF.

This clone has a single count. The genes are TRBV5-5 and TRBJ2-7; 7 bases are a match to TRBD2. CDR3 length equals 15 residues. The junction had 7 bases not matched to a gene; V was cut back by 1 base and J by 3 bases. Per the germline V gene, CDR1 is SGHKS and CDR2 is YYEKEE (reference sequence). CDR3 DNA sequence: TGTGCCAGCAGCTTGAGGGGAGGGGTGAGCTACGAGCAGTACTTC. Its translation: CASSLRGGVSYEQYF.

The V gene is TRBV6-1, the J gene TRBJ1-5; D not certain. There are 16 residues in the CDR3. CDR1 is MNHNS and CDR2 is SASEGT in the germline V gene. Trimming stripped 2 bases from V and 7 bases from J, with 18 bases between. The chain's CDR3 is CASSEREGTVWQPQHF. CDR3 nucleotide sequence: TGTGCCAGCAGTGAAAGGGAGGGTACGGTTTGGCAGCCCCAGCATTTT.

The rearrangement links TRBV29-1 to TRBJ2-1, with D perhaps TRBD2 (6 bases). This CDR3 has 11 amino acids. Between the trimmed V and J ends, which lost 6 bases and 9 bases, there was a span of 12 bases. The germline V gene encodes CDR1 SQVTM and CDR2 ANQGSEA. CDR3 sequence reads: CSVRLVGEQFF. In nucleotides, the CDR3 is TGCAGCGTGCGACTAGTAGGTGAGCAGTTCTTC.

The chain links TRBV20-1 to TRBJ2-3; possibly TRBD1 for D (5 bases). V dropped 6 bases and J dropped 5 bases, with 9 bases sitting between them. CDR1 and CDR2 (germline): DFQATT, SNEGSKA (reference sequence). The CDR3 length is 11 residues. Here the CDR3 DNA reads TGCAGTGCCGCAAGGGGAGATACGCAGTATTTT. Translation: CSAARGDTQYF.

The chain has TRBV4-3 and TRBJ2-7; 8 positions match TRBD1. The CDR3 is made up of 15 amino acids. Germline trimming cut 1 base from V and 2 bases from J; bases unmatched to any gene: 4. The germline V gene has CDR1 LGHNA and CDR2 YSLEER. In DNA, the CDR3 is TGCGCCAGCAGCCAAGCAACAGGGGGAGCCTACGAGCAGTACTTC. Its protein is CASSQATGGAYEQYF.

The J gene is TRBJ2-7, the V gene TRBV5-5; D call uncertain. With 7 bases removed from V and 5 bases from J, the gap between germline ends came to 13 bases. The CDR3 has 12 residues. The germline V gene has CDR1 SGHKS and CDR2 YYEKEE (reference sequence). The CDR3 bases are TGTGCCAGCGCCTCGCGCCCCGACGAGCAGTACTTC. It translates to CASASRPDEQYF.

This rearrangement joins TRBV11-3 to TRBJ2-4; possibly TRBD1 for D (6 bases). V lost 7 bases to trimming and J lost 3 bases, with 7 bases between them. CDR3 length equals 12 residues. Germline V CDR1 and CDR2: SGHNT, YENEEA. This CDR3 is CASKGGKNIQYF. CDR3 nucleotide sequence: TGTGCCAGCAAAGGGGGCAAAAACATTCAGTACTTC. The whole variable domain, filled in from reference TRBV11-3 and TRBJ2-4, reads EAGVVQSPRYKIIEKKQPVAFWCNPISGHNTLYWYLQNLGQGPELLIRYENEEAVDDSQLPKDRFSAERLKGVDSTLKIQPAELGDSAVYLCASKGGKNIQYFGAGTRLSVL.

The chain has TRBV5-1 and TRBJ2-2, with 14 bases matching TRBD2. The CDR3 covers 19 residues. V was pared by 0 bases and J by 3 bases, with 7 bases of the junction left unmatched. The germline CDR1 and CDR2 sequences are SGHRS and YFSETQ. The CDR3 region is CASSLVRLAGGPHTGELFF. As DNA, the CDR3 is TGCGCCAGCAGCTTGGTAAGACTAGCGGGAGGGCCGCACACCGGGGAGCTGTTTTTT.

The rearrangement links TRBV29-1 to TRBJ2-3, with TRBD2 identical over 10 bases. The germline V gene encodes CDR1 SQVTM and CDR2 ANQGSEA. The CDR3 is made up of 14 amino acids. After removal of 6 bases from V and 0 bases from J, the junction contained 3 bases not matched to a gene. CDR3 in amino acids: CSVAGGLSTDTQYF. In nucleotides, the CDR3 is TGCAGCGTAGCGGGAGGGCTCAGCACAGATACGCAGTATTTT.

This chain joins TRBV18 and TRBJ2-2; no clear D gene. With 1 base removed from V and 0 bases from J, the gap between germline ends came to 9 bases. Germline V CDR1 and CDR2: KGHSH, LQKENI. CDR3 size: 16 residues. This CDR3 is CASSPLGPPNTGELFF. The CDR3, as DNA: TGTGCCAGCTCACCACTTGGGCCCCCGAACACCGGGGAGCTGTTTTTT.

The V gene is TRBV28, the J gene TRBJ1-5; D uncertain. The CDR3 length is 15 residues. V was pared by 6 bases and J by 6 bases, with 18 bases between. Per germline, CDR1 MDHEN and CDR2 SYDVKM. CDR3 bases: TGTGCCAGCAGCCCTCTGGGTCTTTCTGGTCAGCCCCAGCATTTT. Amino acids: CASSPLGLSGQPQHF.

With respect to this clone: The junction differs from germline at one of its ends, possibly a read error. This CDR3 is also generated by other DNA sequences in the sample. The chain combines TRBV7-7 with TRBJ2-7; D unclear. The germline V gene encodes CDR1 SSHAT and CDR2 FNYEAQ (reference sequence). The CDR3 is 13 amino acids. CDR3 sequence reads: CASSLDRAYEQYF. CDR3 nucleotides: TGTGCTAGCAGCTTAGATCGCGCCTACGAGCAGTACTTC.

This clone appeared a single time. This sequence joins TRBV28 and TRBJ2-2; D is ambiguous. V was pared by 6 bases and J by 6 bases, with 8 bases between. Germline V gene data show CDR1 as MDHEN and CDR2 as SYDVKM. CDR3 length: 12 residues. The CDR3 here is CASRLQAGELFF. CDR3 in DNA: TGTGCCAGCAGGCTTCAGGCCGGGGAGCTGTTTTTT.

The CDR3 DNA is TGTGCCAGCAGCTTTAGCCGGGGACAGGGGAGAGATACGCAGTATTTT. Translated, it gives CASSFSRGQGRDTQYF. The chain employs TRBV11-3 and TRBJ2-3; 10 bases are a match to TRBD1. This CDR3 contains 16 residues. Germline CDR1 is SGHNT and CDR2 is YENEEA. Losses at the gene ends were 3 bases for V and 5 bases for J; bases not matched to a gene: 8.

In regard to this clone: The sample contains more than one DNA sequence encoding this CDR3. The J gene is TRBJ2-1, the V gene TRBV7-9; perhaps TRBD1 as D (6 bases). The CDR3 covers 12 residues. Trimming took 5 bases from V and 7 from J, leaving 9 bases between them. Germline-derived CDR1 and CDR2 are SEHNR and FQNEAQ (reference sequence). Here the CDR3 DNA reads TGTGCCAGCAGCCCCCAGGGGAATGAGCAGTTCTTC. This gives the protein CASSPQGNEQFF. Drawing the rest from reference TRBV7-9 and TRBJ2-1, the complete variable domain is DTGVSQNPRHKITKRGQNVTFRCDPISEHNRLYWYRQTLGQGPEFLTYFQNEAQLEKSRLLSDRFSAERPKGSFSTLEIQRTEQGDSAMYLCASSPQGNEQFFGPGTRLTVL.

J is TRBJ1-2 and V is TRBV29-1; weak D call: TRBD1 (5 bases). This CDR3 is built from 12 residues. The V gene's germline CDR1 is SQVTM and CDR2 ANQGSEA. V was shortened by 4 bases and J by 4 bases, with 10 bases between the two germline ends. CDR3 sequence: CSVVGALYGYTF. As DNA, the CDR3 is TGCAGCGTTGTTGGGGCCCTCTATGGCTACACCTTC.

The chain joins TRBV10-2 to TRBJ2-7; perhaps TRBD1 as D (5 bases). Germline V lookup: CDR1 WSHSY, CDR2 SAAADI. V gave up 7 bases and J gave up 7 bases, with 17 bases separating them. The CDR3 runs to 13 residues. The CDR3 DNA reads as TGCGCCAGCAAATTGGGCAGGGCCTGGGAGCAGTACTTC. This sequence encodes CASKLGRAWEQYF.

V is TRBV7-2 and J is TRBJ2-5, with D uncertain. V gave up 5 bases and J gave up 2 bases, with 12 bases separating them. Germline loops: CDR1 SGHTA, CDR2 FQGNSA. This CDR3 comprises 14 residues. CDR3: CASSRSSAQETQYF. DNA for the CDR3: TGTGCCAGCAGCCGGTCCAGCGCTCAAGAGACCCAGTACTTC. Using reference TRBV7-2 and TRBJ2-5 for the parts outside the CDR3, the full variable domain is GAGVSQSPSNKVTEKGKDVELRCDPISGHTALYWYRQSLGQGLEFLIYFQGNSAPDKSGLPSDRFSAERTGGSVSTLTIQRTQQEDSAVYLCASSRSSAQETQYFGPGTRLLVL.

This clone appeared a single time. The CDR3 is CASRDRTNYSNQPQHF. For the CDR3, the DNA is TGTGCCAGTAGGGACAGAACTAATTATAGCAATCAGCCCCAGCATTTT. This chain joins TRBV19 and TRBJ1-5, with D maybe TRBD1 (6 bases). The CDR3 covers 16 residues. Looked up from germline, CDR1 is LNHDA and CDR2 is SQIVND (reference sequence). V dropped 6 bases and J dropped 0 bases, with 15 bases sitting between them.

The V gene is TRBV5-1, the J gene TRBJ2-5; 12 positions agree with TRBD2. The CDR3 consists of 16 residues. The V gene end was trimmed by 1 base and the J gene end by 5 bases; junction bases not matched to a gene: 6. The germline CDR1 and CDR2 sequences are SGHRS and YFSETQ. The CDR3 is CASSLLAGGTKETQYF. The DNA for the CDR3 is TGCGCCAGCAGCTTGCTAGCGGGAGGGACGAAGGAGACCCAGTACTTC.

This clone was seen just once. The chain couples TRBV4-3 to TRBJ2-5, with D hard to call. Germline values: CDR1 LGHNA, CDR2 YSLEER. The CDR3 is made up of 15 amino acids. The germline V and J ends were trimmed by 1 base and 2 bases, with 11 bases remaining between them. The chain's CDR3 is CASSQGLGTQETQYF. In DNA, the CDR3 is TGCGCCAGCAGCCAAGGATTGGGCACACAAGAGACCCAGTACTTC.

In DNA, the CDR3 is TGTGCCAGCAGCTTAGGCGGGAGCAGCGCTTTTCCCAATGAGCAGTTCTTC. Amino acid sequence: CASSLGGSSAFPNEQFF. The genes are TRBV7-3 and TRBJ2-1, with TRBD2 matching over 7 bases. V lost 2 bases, J lost 6 bases, and 13 bases stayed unmatched. CDR3 length: 17 amino acids. The germline V gene encodes CDR1 SGHTA and CDR2 FQGTGA.